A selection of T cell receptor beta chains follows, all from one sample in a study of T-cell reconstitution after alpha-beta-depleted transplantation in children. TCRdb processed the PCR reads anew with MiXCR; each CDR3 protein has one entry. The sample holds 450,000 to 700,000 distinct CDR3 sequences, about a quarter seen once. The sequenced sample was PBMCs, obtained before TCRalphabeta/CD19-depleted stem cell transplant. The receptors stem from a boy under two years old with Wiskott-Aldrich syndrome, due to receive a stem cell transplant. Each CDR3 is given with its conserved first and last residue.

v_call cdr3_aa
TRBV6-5 CASSSGGVITEAFF
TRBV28 CASSLPTGRSETQYF
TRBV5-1 CASRGGTTSIEQYF
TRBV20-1 CSARGTSGSTGELFF
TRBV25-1 CASSPRAGITDTQYF
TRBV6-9 CASSFTNVRSNQPQHF
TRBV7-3 CASSEHGRTGELFF
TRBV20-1 CSLGGVTRNEQFF
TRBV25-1 CASRHLGYDQYF
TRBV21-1 CASSKDNQETQYF
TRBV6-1 CASRTGTGVETQYF
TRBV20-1 CSAPSPAGLHYNEQFF
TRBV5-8 CASSLGGTSSYNEQFF
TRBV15 CATSSVLTSGRPFCTTDTQYF
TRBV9 CASSVDPYTDTQYF
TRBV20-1 CSAKGGGQVDVAAYEQYF
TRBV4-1 CASSQGGGYSPLHF
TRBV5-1 CASSPSTGTSGSRYF
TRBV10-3 CAISGGSEQFF
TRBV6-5 CASSYFPTGNNSPLHF
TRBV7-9 CASSWGQYSYEQYF
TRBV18 CASSDRQGQPQHF
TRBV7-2 CASSSSGRANEQFF
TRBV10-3 CATRDSSYNEQFF
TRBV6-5 CASSYGRAGNTEAFF
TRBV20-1 CSAETGNEQFF
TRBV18 CASSTRDRSDGYTF